The 20 T cell receptor beta chains presented below share a single source sample, sequenced in a study of shared clonotypes between healthy human individuals. TCRdb's copy holds only in-frame clones and misses some; the assay was immunoSEQ multiplex PCR. Among around 300,000 clones listed, around 87% were seen once. Sequencing was carried out using memory CD8+ T cells sorted from blood. Subset in this sample: CD45RO+ cells pooled with CCR7-negative TemRA cells. These receptors were collected from a man aged 18-30 years in good health.

The rearrangement uses TRBV7-4 and TRBJ1-2; no clear D. From germline, CDR1 is SGHVT and CDR2 SQSDAQ. Trimming removed 6 bases at V and 8 bases at J, with 19 bases between. There are 14 residues in the CDR3. CDR3 amino acids: CASRPPGRDAGYTF. CDR3 in DNA: TGTGCCAGCAGGCCCCCAGGTCGGGATGCCGGCTACACCTTC.

The table lists this clone with many counts. The V and J genes are TRBV6-5 and TRBJ2-7; unclear D gene. Per germline, CDR1 MNHEY and CDR2 SVGAGI. The V and J ends lost 2 bases and 5 bases respectively, with 10 bases between them. The CDR3 has 13 residues. CDR3 loop: CASSYRAINEQYF. CDR3 bases: TGTGCCAGCAGTTACAGGGCCATCAACGAGCAGTACTTC.

The chain carries TRBV6-6 and TRBJ2-3, with TRBD2 identical over 9 bases. The CDR3 consists of 14 residues. J lost 5 bases, V lost 5 bases, and 5 bases had no gene match. The germline gives CDR1 MNHNY, CDR2 SVGAGI (reference sequence). The CDR3 nucleotides read TGTGCCAGCAGTAGCGGGGGGCGTGGAGATACGCAGTATTTT. Its translation: CASSSGGRGDTQYF.

This rearrangement joins TRBV4-1 to TRBJ1-1; 9 bases map to TRBD1. Trimming at V came to 10 bases and at J to 1 base, leaving 7 bases not matched to a gene. CDR1 and CDR2 (germline): MGHRA, YSYEKL. The CDR3 totals 14 residues. CDR3 nucleotides: TGCGCCACCAAGGACAGGGGACCGAACACTGAAGCTTTCTTT. Translation: CATKDRGPNTEAFF.

This clone was counted once. This rearrangement joins TRBV5-1 to TRBJ1-2, with 7 positions matching TRBD1. The length of the CDR3 is 14 residues. Germline CDR1 and CDR2: SGHRS and YFSETQ. V was clipped by 4 bases and J by 8 bases; unmatched bases: 11. CDR3 sequence: CASSAAQGIEGYTF. The CDR3, as DNA: TGCGCCAGCAGCGCCGCACAGGGGATCGAGGGCTACACCTTC.

The genes are TRBV6-5 and TRBJ2-3, with TRBD1 matching 8 bases. Germline V gives CDR1 MNHEY, CDR2 SVGAGI. This CDR3 has 14 amino acids. The ends lost 4 bases at V and 3 bases at J; junction bases unmatched: 3. The CDR3, as DNA: TGTGCCAGCAGTTCGGGACAGGAAACAGATACGCAGTATTTT. Translation gives CASSSGQETDTQYF.

In its sample, this clone was seen a few times. The chain has TRBV11-2 and TRBJ2-1; D is uncertain. Trimming took off 1 base at V and 8 bases at J, with 6 bases between the two ends. The CDR3 loop spans 12 amino acids. The germline gives CDR1 SGHAT, CDR2 FQNNGV. The CDR3 is CASSLGAYEQFF. The CDR3 coding sequence is TGTGCCAGCAGCTTAGGAGCGTATGAGCAGTTCTTC.

This clone was seen a single time. The rearrangement uses TRBV19 and TRBJ2-7, with 9 bases lining up with TRBD1. The CDR3 is 14 amino acids. Germline V CDR1 and CDR2: LNHDA, SQIVND (reference sequence). Unmatched junction bases numbered 8, after V lost 6 bases and J lost 5 bases. The CDR3 region has the DNA TGTGCCAGTAGGCCCGGGACAGGGTTGGACGAGCAGTACTTC. Protein sequence: CASRPGTGLDEQYF.

This chain links TRBV6-5 with TRBJ2-7; TRBD1 matches at 7 bases. The length of the CDR3 is 15 residues. The ends lost 1 base at V and 2 bases at J; junction bases unmatched: 5. Germline V gives CDR1 MNHEY, CDR2 SVGAGI. The CDR3 loop reads CASSYFTGVAYEQYF. The CDR3 DNA reads TGTGCCAGCAGTTACTTTACAGGGGTGGCCTACGAGCAGTACTTC.

The chain is built from TRBV6-6 and TRBJ1-5, with TRBD1 as a possible D gene (5 bases). Germline V gives CDR1 MNHNY, CDR2 SVGAGI (reference sequence). The CDR3 consists of 15 residues. With 2 bases removed from V and 3 bases from J, the gap between germline ends came to 11 bases. This CDR3 reads CASSYNDGHNQPQHF. CDR3 bases: TGTGCCAGCAGTTACAACGACGGACACAATCAGCCCCAGCATTTT.

This chain connects TRBV4-1 to TRBJ2-7; TRBD2 is a possible D gene (5 bases). The CDR3 length is 17 residues. In germline, CDR1 is MGHRA, CDR2 YSYEKL. V was pared by 0 bases and J by 4 bases, with 19 bases between. The CDR3 here is CASSQELGRSVGYEQYF. CDR3 nucleotides: TGCGCCAGCAGCCAAGAGTTGGGGAGATCTGTGGGGTACGAGCAGTACTTC.

Note on this clone: Other DNA sequences within the sample encode an identical CDR3. This chain joins TRBV6-5 and TRBJ2-1; TRBD2 agrees at 11 bases. The J segment lost 2 bases and the V segment lost 6 bases, leaving 3 bases of the junction unmatched. Looked up from germline, CDR1 is MNHEY and CDR2 is SVGAGI. This CDR3 has 15 residues. The CDR3 sequence is CASSLLAGAYNEQFF. Written as DNA, the CDR3 is TGTGCCAGCAGCCTACTAGCGGGGGCCTACAATGAGCAGTTCTTC.

The CDR3 is CASSYSNRYYEQYF. The CDR3 nucleotides are TGTGCCAGCAGTTACTCCAACAGATACTACGAGCAGTACTTC. The rearrangement uses TRBV6-5 and TRBJ2-7, with D hard to call. In germline, CDR1 is MNHEY, CDR2 SVGAGI. V lost 0 bases, J lost 3 bases, and 9 bases lay in between. The CDR3 is 14 amino acids.

This clone was seen repeatedly, ten times or more. V gene TRBV6-5 combines with J gene TRBJ2-7; weak D call: TRBD1 (5 bases). Between the trimmed V and J ends, which lost 2 bases and 5 bases, there was a span of 10 bases. Germline values: CDR1 MNHEY, CDR2 SVGAGI. CDR3 length: 13 residues. CDR3: CASSYNWGHEQYF. The CDR3 coding sequence is TGTGCCAGCAGTTACAATTGGGGCCACGAGCAGTACTTC.

Turning to this clone: The sample carries other DNA sequences with the same CDR3. The chain recombines TRBV28 with TRBJ2-1; D is ambiguous. The germline V and J ends were trimmed by 3 bases and 7 bases, with 7 bases remaining between them. Germline V CDR1 and CDR2: MDHEN, SYDVKM. The length of the CDR3 is 12 residues. The CDR3 spells CASSFGYNEQFF. The DNA of the CDR3 is TGTGCCAGCAGTTTTGGGTATAATGAGCAGTTCTTC.

V usage is TRBV6-6 and J usage is TRBJ2-2; TRBD1 matches 7 bases. Germline V CDR1 and CDR2: MNHNY, SVGAGI (reference sequence). J lost 2 bases, V lost 4 bases, and 1 base had no gene match. The CDR3 spans 14 residues. Here the CDR3 reads CASSWDRNTGELFF. As DNA, the CDR3 is TGTGCCAGCAGTTGGGACAGAAACACCGGGGAGCTGTTTTTT.

J is TRBJ2-5 and V is TRBV7-9; 10 nucleotides line up with TRBD2. CDR3 size: 17 residues. J gave up 4 bases and V 3 bases, and 11 bases lay outside the gene matches. Germline V gene data show CDR1 as SEHNR and CDR2 as FQNEAQ (reference sequence). The chain's CDR3 is CASSFASGRRDGETQYF. DNA for the CDR3: TGTGCCAGCAGCTTCGCTAGCGGGAGACGGGATGGAGAGACCCAGTACTTC. The whole variable domain, filled in from reference TRBV7-9 and TRBJ2-5, reads DTGVSQNPRHKITKRGQNVTFRCDPISEHNRLYWYRQTLGQGPEFLTYFQNEAQLEKSRLLSDRFSAERPKGSFSTLEIQRTEQGDSAMYLCASSFASGRRDGETQYFGPGTRLLVL.

V gene TRBV2 combines with J gene TRBJ2-3; the D gene is possibly TRBD2 (6 bases). The CDR3 extends over 15 amino acids. V was pared by 4 bases and J by 0 bases, with 11 bases between. CDR1 and CDR2 (germline): SNHLY, FYNNEI. The CDR3 DNA reads as TGTGCCAGCAGTGGTGGGGGGTCTAGCACAGATACGCAGTATTTT. Protein sequence: CASSGGGSSTDTQYF.

This CDR3 reads CASSQGQGAQGANVLTF. The CDR3 region has the DNA TGTGCCAGCAGCCAGGGACAGGGGGCGCAGGGGGCCAACGTCCTGACTTTC. V gene TRBV7-9 combines with J gene TRBJ2-6, with TRBD1 matching over 12 bases. Germline CDR1 and CDR2: SEHNR and FQNEAQ (reference sequence). CDR3 length: 17 residues. V shed 5 bases and J 4 bases; nucleotides not matched to a gene: 6.

The chain is built from TRBV6-1 and TRBJ2-7; TRBD1 matches 8 bases. V shed 4 bases and J 2 bases; nucleotides not matched to a gene: 7. Germline V gives CDR1 MNHNS, CDR2 SASEGT. The CDR3 runs 15 residues. For the CDR3, the DNA is TGTGCCAGCAGTGCGTGGGGGACAGGTACCTACGAGCAGTACTTC. It encodes CASSAWGTGTYEQYF.